What follows are 21 T cell receptor beta chains derived from one specimen sequenced in a study of blood T cell repertoires in COVID-19. Profiling relied on immunoSEQ multiplex PCR, and the TCRdb table lists in-frame clones only, not all of them. The repertoire has 40,000 to 60,000 clones, about 83% of them found once; the top ten carry about 15%. Sequenced input: peripheral blood. The receptors were sampled from a human donor in a cohort sampled during active COVID-19.

The chain links TRBV5-1 to TRBJ2-1, with TRBD2 matching over 7 bases. There are 14 residues in the CDR3. The junction had 13 bases not matched to a gene; V was cut back by 7 bases and J by 9 bases. Germline V gives CDR1 SGHRS, CDR2 YFSETQ. The CDR3 is CASLFGSGGGEQFF. As DNA, the CDR3 is TGCGCCAGCCTATTTGGGTCGGGGGGAGGTGAGCAGTTCTTC.

This chain links TRBV2 with TRBJ1-1; 8 bases fit TRBD1. V lost 6 bases to trimming and J lost 6 bases; unmatched junction nucleotides: 6. Looked up from germline, CDR1 is SNHLY and CDR2 is FYNNEI. The CDR3 spans 13 residues. CDR3 sequence reads: CASRPTGVAEAFF. CDR3 sequence (DNA): TGTGCCAGCAGACCGACAGGGGTGGCTGAAGCTTTCTTT. The variable domain in full, with the rest retrieved from reference TRBV2 and TRBJ1-1, is EPEVTQTPSHQVTQMGQEVILRCVPISNHLYFYWYRQILGQKVEFLVSFYNNEISEKSEIFDDQFSVERPDGSNFTLKIRSTKLEDSAMYFCASRPTGVAEAFFGQGTRLTVV.

This sequence joins TRBV6-5 and TRBJ2-7, with a weak D call TRBD1 (6 bases). This CDR3 is 15 amino acids long. The ends were cut back, 2 bases at V and 0 bases at J, with 11 bases in the middle. CDR1 MNHEY and CDR2 SVGAGI come from the germline V gene. The CDR3 spells CASSYPRDNSYEQYF. Written as DNA, the CDR3 is TGTGCCAGCAGTTACCCTCGGGACAACTCCTACGAGCAGTACTTC.

The chain has TRBV19 and TRBJ2-2; 10 bases are a match to TRBD1. Trimming removed 6 bases from V and 3 bases from J; junction bases left unmatched: 4. Germline V CDR1 and CDR2: LNHDA, SQIVND (reference sequence). This CDR3 contains 15 residues. In DNA form, the CDR3 reads TGTGCCAGTAGGGCCGGGACAGGGGACACCGGGGAGCTGTTTTTT. Amino acid sequence: CASRAGTGDTGELFF.

The rearrangement uses TRBV12-5 and TRBJ2-7; 11 nucleotides match TRBD2. Looked up from germline, CDR1 is LGHNT and CDR2 is FRNRAP. The CDR3 is made up of 18 amino acids. J gave up 0 bases and V 2 bases, and 9 bases lay outside the gene matches. CDR3 sequence reads: CASGLWGLTSGISYEQYF. CDR3 in DNA: TGTGCTAGTGGTTTGTGGGGGCTGACTAGCGGGATCTCCTACGAGCAGTACTTC.

Here the CDR3 DNA reads TGCGCCAGCAGCTTGGGAGGACAGGGGGCGCCTTCAGATACGCAGTATTTT. Amino acid sequence: CASSLGGQGAPSDTQYF. The chain joins TRBV5-1 to TRBJ2-3, with 11 bases aligning to TRBD1. The V segment lost 0 bases and the J segment 4 bases; nucleotides outside the gene matches: 7. This CDR3 is 17 amino acids long. The germline CDR1 and CDR2 sequences are SGHRS and YFSETQ.

CDR3 residues: CASSLSTGGWETQYF. The CDR3 nucleotides read TGTGCCAGCAGCTTATCGACAGGGGGTTGGGAGACCCAGTACTTC. This chain uses TRBV7-2 with TRBJ2-5; 9 bases line up with TRBD1. This CDR3 comprises 15 residues. Losses at the gene ends were 2 bases for V and 5 bases for J; bases not matched to a gene: 6. The germline CDR1 and CDR2 sequences are SGHTA and FQGNSA.

This clone was recorded once. The chain links TRBV6-5 to TRBJ2-2; 10 bases align to TRBD1. The germline V gene encodes CDR1 MNHEY and CDR2 SVGAGI. J was trimmed by 6 bases and V by 7 bases; bases with no gene match: 8. CDR3 length equals 15 residues. DNA of the CDR3: TGTGCCAGCACCTTGACAGGGGGCAGGTCCGGGGAGCTGTTTTTT. As protein: CASTLTGGRSGELFF.

V usage is TRBV4-3 and J usage is TRBJ1-1, with D perhaps TRBD1 (6 bases). V was shortened by 6 bases and J by 5 bases, with 16 bases between the two germline ends. From germline, CDR1 is LGHNA and CDR2 YSLEER. The CDR3 runs 14 residues. CDR3 nucleotide sequence: TGCGCCAGCAGTCACGCACACAGGGAAACTGAAGCTTTCTTT. Residues: CASSHAHRETEAFF.

The V and J genes are TRBV15 and TRBJ2-5, with D perhaps matching TRBD2 (5 bases). CDR3 size: 17 residues. Trimming stripped 0 bases from V and 5 bases from J, with 19 bases between. Germline CDR1 LNHNV, CDR2 YYDKDF (reference sequence). In DNA form, the CDR3 reads TGTGCCACCAGCAGAGATGGGCGGTCCTGGAGAGGGGAGACCCAGTACTTC. The encoded protein is CATSRDGRSWRGETQYF.

This chain connects TRBV30 to TRBJ1-4, with D possibly TRBD1 on 5 matching bases. This CDR3 is built from 16 residues. Trimming left V 0 bases short and J 0 bases short, with 11 bases between. Germline CDR1 GTSNPN, CDR2 SVGIG (reference sequence). CDR3 sequence (DNA): TGTGCCTGGAGTGTAGGGGACTCTGCAACTAATGAAAAACTGTTTTTT. It specifies CAWSVGDSATNEKLFF.

The chain employs TRBV29-1 and TRBJ1-2, with 9 positions matching TRBD1. This CDR3 has 13 residues. V lost 7 bases, J lost 3 bases, and 6 bases stayed unmatched. Looked up from germline, CDR1 is SQVTM and CDR2 is ANQGSEA. CDR3 region: CSDGRDRDYGYTF. The DNA for the CDR3 is TGCAGCGACGGCCGGGACAGGGACTATGGCTACACCTTC.

The V and J genes are TRBV9 and TRBJ1-3; unclear D gene. Germline V gene sequence: CDR1 SGDLS, CDR2 YYNGEE. CDR3 length equals 15 residues. V lost 0 bases and J lost 0, with 7 bases in between. As DNA, the CDR3 is TGTGCCAGCAGCGTAGACGGGTTCTCTGGAAACACCATATATTTT. Translating gives CASSVDGFSGNTIYF.

The gene calls are TRBV18 and TRBJ2-7, with D possibly matching TRBD2 (6 bases). Between the trimmed V and J ends, which lost 1 base and 1 base, there was a span of 11 bases. The germline V gene has CDR1 KGHSH and CDR2 LQKENI. The CDR3 length is 15 residues. The CDR3 loop reads CASSPLKGTSYEQYF. CDR3 nucleotides: TGTGCCAGCTCACCACTAAAGGGGACTTCCTACGAGCAGTACTTC.

The chain combines TRBV6-5 with TRBJ2-4; no firm D call. V was trimmed by 2 bases and J by 3 bases, leaving 11 bases between them. The CDR3 totals 15 residues. Germline lookup yields CDR1 MNHEY and CDR2 SVGAGI. The CDR3 loop is CASSYASGVKNIQYF. CDR3 DNA sequence: TGTGCCAGCAGTTACGCTTCCGGAGTCAAAAACATTCAGTACTTC.

The rearrangement uses TRBV19 and TRBJ2-7; D uncertain. The germline V and J ends were trimmed by 9 bases and 7 bases, with 22 bases remaining between them. CDR1 and CDR2 (germline): LNHDA, SQIVND (reference sequence). This CDR3 has 14 residues. CDR3 region: CASTSTGSGREQYF. The CDR3 region has the DNA TGTGCCAGCACCTCAACCGGGTCGGGTAGAGAGCAGTACTTC.

DNA of the CDR3: TGTGCCAGCAGCCGGATAGGCGGGGGATCCTATACGCAGTATTTT. It yields the protein CASSRIGGGSYTQYF. The rearrangement links TRBV9 to TRBJ2-3; 7 bases are shared with TRBD2. Germline V lookup: CDR1 SGDLS, CDR2 YYNGEE. Trimming cost V 4 bases and J 7 bases; bases outside gene matches: 12. The CDR3 has 15 residues.

V is TRBV12-3 or TRBV12-4 and J is TRBJ1-2; D remains unclear. The CDR3 covers 12 residues. Between the trimmed V and J ends, which lost 6 bases and 4 bases, there was a span of 9 bases. CDR3 protein: CASSSGAYGYTF. The CDR3 DNA follows: TGTGCCAGCAGCTCCGGTGCCTATGGCTACACCTTC.

The CDR3 sequence: CASSPTGLTYEQYF. The CDR3, as DNA: TGTGCCAGTAGTCCGACAGGGTTAACCTACGAGCAGTACTTC. J is TRBJ2-7 and V is TRBV19, with 7 positions matching TRBD1. V gave up 5 bases and J gave up 2 bases; unmatched junction bases: 6. The CDR3 is 14 amino acids. The germline gives CDR1 LNHDA, CDR2 SQIVND (reference sequence).

V gene TRBV27 combines with J gene TRBJ2-1, with TRBD2 matching over 12 bases. Germline lookup yields CDR1 MNHEY and CDR2 SMNVEV (reference sequence). This CDR3 contains 16 residues. V dropped 6 bases and J dropped 7; count of bases not matched to a gene: 10. The CDR3 nucleotides are TGTGCCAGCAGCTACTCAAGACTAGCGGGAGATAATGAGCAGTTCTTC. Its translation is CASSYSRLAGDNEQFF.

The chain employs TRBV11-3 and TRBJ1-3; a possible D gene is TRBD1 (6 bases). The length of the CDR3 is 16 residues. The germline gives CDR1 SGHNT, CDR2 YENEEA. Trimming removed 5 bases at V and 0 bases at J, with 14 bases between. The CDR3 spells CASSRQTGVSGNTIYF. CDR3 in DNA: TGTGCCAGCAGCAGGCAGACAGGCGTCTCTGGAAACACCATATATTTT.